These T cell receptor beta chains were read from a single sample in a study of T cell repertoires in cytomegalovirus infection. TCRdb processed the reads anew with MiXCR; each CDR3 protein has one entry. The sample consists of around 800,000 distinct CDR3 sequences, about 33% of them appearing once. These TCRs are of unknown antigen specificity. Sample: cultured CD8+ T cells from PBMCs, taken from culture after CMV antigen stimulation. These receptors were collected from a human donor in good health (CMV status not recorded). Some clones in this sample may be carry-over from other donors' samples. Both conserved end residues are part of each CDR3. The D gene is left open where the match is weak. Not every row has a clone size; where given, it reads once, few, many or a size class.

>-|TRBJ1-6|TRBV12-3/TRBV12-4|-
TGTGCCAGCAACTCCAGGGGAAAAAATTCACCCCTCCACTTT
CASNSRGKNSPLHF
>TRBD1|TRBJ2-5|TRBV4-1|-
TGCGCCAGCGCCAGGGACAGGGGGCTTGAGACCCAGTACTTC
CASARDRGLETQYF
>TRBD1|TRBJ1-1|TRBV27|-
TGTGCCAGCAGTTGGGCATGGACAGGGGTGCCCAATACTGAAGCTTTCTTT
CASSWAWTGVPNTEAFF
>TRBD2|TRBJ2-2|TRBV10-2|few
TGCGCCAGCTCCGAGCGGGGGGCATACACCGGGGAGCTGTTTTTT
CASSERGAYTGELFF
>-|TRBJ1-1|TRBV27|many
TGTGCCAGCAGAGAAACAGGGCCCACTGAAGCTTTCTTT
CASRETGPTEAFF
>-|TRBJ2-1|TRBV2|-
TGTGGCCTTCCCGAAGGGGGGGTTTACAATGAGCAGTTCTTC
CGLPEGGVYNEQFF
>-|TRBJ2-1|TRBV10-3|-
TGTGCCATCAGTGACCCGAATCGGTCAGAGAATGAGCAGTTCTTC
CAISDPNRSENEQFF
>-|TRBJ1-4|TRBV7-9|once
TGTGCCAGCAGCTCGGGACCCGGCATAGAGGAAAAACTGATTTTT
CASSSGPGIEEKLIF
>-|TRBJ2-2|TRBV3-1|few
TGTGCCAGCAGCCAAGGAGCGACCGGGGAGCTGTTTTTT
CASSQGATGELFF
>-|TRBJ2-1|TRBV7-3|-
TGTGCCAGCAGCTCCGAGGGGGTAGAGCAGTTCTTC
CASSSEGVEQFF
>-|TRBJ1-1|TRBV19|-
TGTGCCAGTTGCTACGGAGGAGCAAACACTGAAGCTTTCTTT
CASCYGGANTEAFF
>-|TRBJ2-3|TRBV24-1|-
TGTGCCACCAGTGATCCCAGGGGAGATACGCAGTATTTT
CATSDPRGDTQYF
>TRBD1|TRBJ1-1|TRBV7-2|many
TGTGCCAGCAGCTGGCAGGGGGCGAACACTGAAGCTTTCTTT
CASSWQGANTEAFF
>TRBD1|TRBJ1-4|TRBV6-6|few
TGTGCCAGCAGTTACCTTACTTCCGGGACAGGGGGTGAAAAACTGTTTTTT
CASSYLTSGTGGEKLFF
>TRBD2|TRBJ2-2|TRBV9|once
TGTGCCGGCAGCGTAGGGCTAGCGGGGGTCACCGGGGTGCTGTTTTTT
CAGSVGLAGVTGVLFF
>TRBD2|TRBJ2-5|TRBV25-1|few
TGTGCCAGCAGTGAATGGGGGGGTGCCCAGTACTTC
CASSEWGGAQYF
>-|TRBJ2-7|TRBV20-1|-
TGCAGTGCTAGTCGTCAGTACTCCTACGAGCAGTACTTC
CSASRQYSYEQYF
>TRBD1|TRBJ2-1|TRBV7-6|-
TGTGCCAGCAGTTCTAACAGGGGGCGCAATGAGCAGTTCTTC
CASSSNRGRNEQFF
>-|TRBJ1-5|TRBV5-4|once
TGTGCCAGCAGCTTGGCGCCAGGGGACGGTCAGCCCCAGCATTTT
CASSLAPGDGQPQHF
>TRBD2|TRBJ2-1|TRBV4-1|few
TGCGCCAGCAGCCCCCAGGGACTACCGCCCGGCGATGAGCAGTTCTTC
CASSPQGLPPGDEQFF